This T cell receptor beta chain was profiled in a study of T cells in Graves' hyperthyroidism and ophthalmopathy. What was amplified from RNA transcripts were TCR beta CDR3 regions. Carried out on the TCR CDR3, a first-round RT-PCR used the HTBI primer set. From the multiplex PCR reads, TCRdb called clonotypes with MiXCR, one entry per CDR3 protein. This table has roughly 380,000 distinct CDR3 sequences, approximately 19% appearing once. This clonotype was detected ten times or more. Germline CDR1 DFQATT, CDR2 SNEGSKA (reference sequence). The CDR3 is made up of 13 amino acids. The V end was cut by 5 bases, the J end by 7 bases, with 15 bases between.

The chain joins TRBV20-1 to TRBJ1-3; the D gene is possibly TRBD1 (6 bases). The source is a woman aged 18 to 35 with Graves' hyperthyroidism. The sample was blood. DNA for the CDR3: TGCAGTGCTCGCTGGACAGTGGGGAACACCATATATTTT. Protein sequence: CSARWTVGNTIYF.